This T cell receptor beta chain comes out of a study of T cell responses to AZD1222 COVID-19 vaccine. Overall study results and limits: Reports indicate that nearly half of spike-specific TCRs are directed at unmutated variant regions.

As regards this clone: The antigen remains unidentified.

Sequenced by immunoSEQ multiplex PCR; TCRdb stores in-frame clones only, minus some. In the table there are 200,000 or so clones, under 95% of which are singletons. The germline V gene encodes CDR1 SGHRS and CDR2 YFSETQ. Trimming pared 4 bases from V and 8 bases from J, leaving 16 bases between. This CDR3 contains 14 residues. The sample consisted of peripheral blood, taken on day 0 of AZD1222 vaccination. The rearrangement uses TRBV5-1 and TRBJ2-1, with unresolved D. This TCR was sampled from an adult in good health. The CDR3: CASSPNPGGDEQFF. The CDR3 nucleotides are TGCGCCAGCAGCCCCAATCCCGGTGGAGATGAGCAGTTCTTC. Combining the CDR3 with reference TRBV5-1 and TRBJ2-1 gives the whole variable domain KAGVTQTPRYLIKTRGQQVTLSCSPISGHRSVSWYQQTPGQGLQFLFEYFSETQRNKGNFPGRFSGRQFSNSRSEMNVSTLELGDSALYLCASSPNPGGDEQFFGPGTRLTVL.